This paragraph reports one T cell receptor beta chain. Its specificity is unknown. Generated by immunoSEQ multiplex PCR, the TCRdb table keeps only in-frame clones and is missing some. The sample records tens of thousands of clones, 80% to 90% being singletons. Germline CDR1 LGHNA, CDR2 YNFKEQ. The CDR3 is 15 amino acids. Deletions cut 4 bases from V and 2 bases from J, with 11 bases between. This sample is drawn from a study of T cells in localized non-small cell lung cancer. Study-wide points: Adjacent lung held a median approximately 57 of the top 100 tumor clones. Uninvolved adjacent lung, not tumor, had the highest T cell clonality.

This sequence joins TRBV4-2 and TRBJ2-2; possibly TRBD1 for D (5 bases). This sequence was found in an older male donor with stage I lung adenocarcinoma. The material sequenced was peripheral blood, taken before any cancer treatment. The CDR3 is CASSPFTGNTGELFF. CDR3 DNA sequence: TGTGCCAGCAGCCCCTTTACAGGAAACACCGGGGAGCTGTTTTTT.